What follows is one T cell receptor (beta chain) and its context. Its target is unknown. The TRB cDNA libraries were prepared by 5' RACE with UMI labels. TCRdb reprocessed the 5' RACE reads, keeping one entry per CDR3 protein, no DNA. This sample lists roughly 48,000 distinct CDR3 sequences; its ten largest clones have approximately 15%. The germline V gene encodes CDR1 MNHNY and CDR2 SVGAGI (reference sequence). There are 14 residues in the CDR3. This sample was taken from a study of CXCR3-negative and CXCR3-positive naive CD8 T cells. Study-wide results and limits: The majority of assays used fresh PBMCs, and CXCR3 expression partially decreased after cryopreservation.

The chain carries TRBV6-6 and TRBJ2-3; no DNA is available, so the TRBD1 call from TCRdb remains unchecked. This sequence originates from a human donor in good health. Some clones in this sample may be carry-over from other donors' samples. Sequencing input: memory CD8+ T cells from blood. The CDR3 is CASSYSPRGDTQYF.